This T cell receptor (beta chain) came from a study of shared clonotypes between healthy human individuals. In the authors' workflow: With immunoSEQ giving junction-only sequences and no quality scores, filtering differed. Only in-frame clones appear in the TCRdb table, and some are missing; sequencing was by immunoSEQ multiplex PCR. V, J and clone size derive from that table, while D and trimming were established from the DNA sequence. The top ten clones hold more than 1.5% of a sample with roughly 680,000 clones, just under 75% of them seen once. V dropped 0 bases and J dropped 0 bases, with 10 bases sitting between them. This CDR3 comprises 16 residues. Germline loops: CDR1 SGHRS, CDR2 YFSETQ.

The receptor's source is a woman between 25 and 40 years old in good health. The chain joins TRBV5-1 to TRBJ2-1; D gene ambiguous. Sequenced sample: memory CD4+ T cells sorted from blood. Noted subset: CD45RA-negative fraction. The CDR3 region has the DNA TGCGCCAGCAGCTTGGCCATCTTGGGCTCCTACAATGAGCAGTTCTTC. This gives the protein CASSLAILGSYNEQFF.